This TCR beta chain comes out of a study of T cell responses to AZD1222 COVID-19 vaccine. Germline CDR1 SGHNT, CDR2 YYREEE (reference sequence). The CDR3 runs 14 residues. Trimming left V 0 bases short and J 5 bases short, with 11 bases between. Clones were sequenced by immunoSEQ multiplex PCR, and TCRdb holds only the in-frame ones, with some missing. The data show approximately 94,000 clones, with about nine tenths seen just once and roughly 2% held by the top ten. The clonotype originates from an adult in good health. V usage is TRBV5-4 and J usage is TRBJ2-5; D may match TRBD1 or TRBD2 (5 bases each). The sample in question was peripheral blood, obtained on day 0 of AZD1222 vaccination. The CDR3 protein is CASSLGQREETQYF. The CDR3, as DNA: TGTGCCAGCAGCTTGGGACAGAGGGAGGAGACCCAGTACTTC.